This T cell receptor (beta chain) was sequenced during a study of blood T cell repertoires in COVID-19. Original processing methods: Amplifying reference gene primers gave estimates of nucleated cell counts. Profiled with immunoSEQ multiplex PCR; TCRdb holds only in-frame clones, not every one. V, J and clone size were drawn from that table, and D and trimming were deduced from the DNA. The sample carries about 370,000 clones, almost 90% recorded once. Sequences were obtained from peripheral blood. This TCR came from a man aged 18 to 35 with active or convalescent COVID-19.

CDR3 region: CASSYLSPLHF. In DNA, the CDR3 is TGTGCCAGCAGTTACCTATCACCCCTCCACTTT. The chain links TRBV6-2 or TRBV6-3 to TRBJ1-6; no firm D call. Per the germline V gene, CDR1 is MNHEY and CDR2 is SVGEGT. This CDR3 spans 11 amino acids. Trimming removed 2 bases from V and 10 bases from J, with 3 bases in between.